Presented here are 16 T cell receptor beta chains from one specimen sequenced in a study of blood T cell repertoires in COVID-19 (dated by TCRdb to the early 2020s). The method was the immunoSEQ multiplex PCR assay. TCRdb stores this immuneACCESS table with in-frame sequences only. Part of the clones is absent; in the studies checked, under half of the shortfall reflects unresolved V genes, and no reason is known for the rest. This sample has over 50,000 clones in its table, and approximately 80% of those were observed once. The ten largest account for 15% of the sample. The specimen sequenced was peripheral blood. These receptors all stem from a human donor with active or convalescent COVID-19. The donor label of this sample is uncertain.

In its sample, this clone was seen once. The CDR3, as DNA: TGTGCCAGCAGCTTCACAGGCAATGAGCAGTTCTTC. Its protein product is CASSFTGNEQFF. The rearrangement uses TRBV5-6 and TRBJ2-1; D might be TRBD1 (5 bases). The V end was cut by 2 bases, the J end by 6 bases, with 6 bases between. This CDR3 is built from 12 residues. Germline-derived CDR1 and CDR2 are SGHDT and YYEEEE.

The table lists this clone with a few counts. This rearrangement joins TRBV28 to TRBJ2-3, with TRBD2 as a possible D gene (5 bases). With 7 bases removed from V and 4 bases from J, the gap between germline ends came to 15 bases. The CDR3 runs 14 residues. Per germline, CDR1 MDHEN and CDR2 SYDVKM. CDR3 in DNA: TGTGCCAGCATTCCGGCCGGACTCGCAGATACGCAGTATTTT. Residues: CASIPAGLADTQYF.

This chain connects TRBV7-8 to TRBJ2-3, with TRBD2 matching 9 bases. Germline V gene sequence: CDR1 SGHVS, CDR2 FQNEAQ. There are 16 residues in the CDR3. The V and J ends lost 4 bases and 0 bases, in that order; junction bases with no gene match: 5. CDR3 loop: CASSYTSGPSTDTQYF. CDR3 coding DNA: TGTGCCAGCAGCTACACTAGCGGGCCTAGCACAGATACGCAGTATTTT.

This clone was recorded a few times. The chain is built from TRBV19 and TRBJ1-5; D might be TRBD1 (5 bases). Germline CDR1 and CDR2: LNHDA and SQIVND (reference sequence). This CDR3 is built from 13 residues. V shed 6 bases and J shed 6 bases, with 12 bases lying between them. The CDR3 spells CASRGPQVQPQHF. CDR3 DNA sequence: TGTGCCAGTAGGGGCCCACAGGTTCAGCCCCAGCATTTT.

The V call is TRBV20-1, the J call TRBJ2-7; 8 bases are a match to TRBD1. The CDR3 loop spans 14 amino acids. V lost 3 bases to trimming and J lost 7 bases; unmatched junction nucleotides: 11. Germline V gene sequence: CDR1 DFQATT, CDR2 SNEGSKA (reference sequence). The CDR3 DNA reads TGCAGTGCTAGTCAACGGGGACAGGCGGGAGAGCAGTACTTC. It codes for CSASQRGQAGEQYF.

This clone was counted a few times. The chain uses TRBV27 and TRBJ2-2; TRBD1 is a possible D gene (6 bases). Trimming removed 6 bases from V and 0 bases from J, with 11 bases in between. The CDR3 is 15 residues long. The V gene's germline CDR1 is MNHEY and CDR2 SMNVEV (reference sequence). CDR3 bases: TGTGCCAGCAGGAGAGGGGGTGCGAACACCGGGGAGCTGTTTTTT. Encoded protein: CASRRGGANTGELFF.

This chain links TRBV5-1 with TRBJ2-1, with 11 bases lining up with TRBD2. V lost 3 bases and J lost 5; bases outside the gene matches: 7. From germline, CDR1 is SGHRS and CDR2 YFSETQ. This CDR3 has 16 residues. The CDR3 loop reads CASSYHGTSGNNEQFF. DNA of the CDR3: TGCGCCAGCAGCTATCACGGGACTAGCGGAAACAATGAGCAGTTCTTC.

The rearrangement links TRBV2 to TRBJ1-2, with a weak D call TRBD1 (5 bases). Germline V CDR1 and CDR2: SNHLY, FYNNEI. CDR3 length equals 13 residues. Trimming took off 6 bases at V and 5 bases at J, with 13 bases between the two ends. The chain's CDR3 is CASRDGGRYGYTF. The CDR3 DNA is TGTGCCAGCAGGGATGGGGGGAGATATGGCTACACCTTC.

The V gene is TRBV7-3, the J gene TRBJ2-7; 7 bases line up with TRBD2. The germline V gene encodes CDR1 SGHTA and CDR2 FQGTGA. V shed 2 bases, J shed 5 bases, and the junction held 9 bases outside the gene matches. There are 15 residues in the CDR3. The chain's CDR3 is CASSLSRRERDEQYF. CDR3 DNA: TGTGCCAGCAGCTTATCCCGGCGGGAGCGGGACGAGCAGTACTTC.

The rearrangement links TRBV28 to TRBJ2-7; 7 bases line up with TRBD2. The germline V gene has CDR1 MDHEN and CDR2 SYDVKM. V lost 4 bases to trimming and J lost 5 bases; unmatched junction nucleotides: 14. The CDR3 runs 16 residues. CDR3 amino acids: CASSSLGGGKVHEQYF. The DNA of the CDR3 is TGTGCCAGCAGTTCCCTTGGGGGGGGGAAGGTCCACGAGCAGTACTTC. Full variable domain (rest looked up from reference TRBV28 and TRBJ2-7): DVKVTQSSRYLVKRTGEKVFLECVQDMDHENMFWYRQDPGLGLRLIYFSYDVKMKEKGDIPEGYSVSREKKERFSLILESASTNQTSMYLCASSSLGGGKVHEQYFGPGTRLTVT.

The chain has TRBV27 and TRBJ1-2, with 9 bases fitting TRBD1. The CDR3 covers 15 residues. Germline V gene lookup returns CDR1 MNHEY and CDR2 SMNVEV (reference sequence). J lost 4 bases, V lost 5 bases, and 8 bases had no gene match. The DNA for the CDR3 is TGTGCCAGCAGTGCACAGGGGGCACTCCCCTATGGCTACACCTTC. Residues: CASSAQGALPYGYTF.

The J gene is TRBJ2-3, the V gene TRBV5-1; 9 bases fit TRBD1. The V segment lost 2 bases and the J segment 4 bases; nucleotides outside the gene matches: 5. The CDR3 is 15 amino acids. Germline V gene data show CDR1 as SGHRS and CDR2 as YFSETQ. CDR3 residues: CASSLEDRGADTQYF. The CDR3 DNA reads TGCGCCAGCAGCTTAGAGGACAGGGGCGCAGATACGCAGTATTTT.

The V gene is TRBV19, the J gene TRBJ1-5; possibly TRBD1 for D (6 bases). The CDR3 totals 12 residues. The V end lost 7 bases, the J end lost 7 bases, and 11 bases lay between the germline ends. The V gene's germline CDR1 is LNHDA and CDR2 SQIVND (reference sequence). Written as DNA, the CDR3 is TGTGCCAGTAAACCCACAGGGCAGCCCCAGCATTTT. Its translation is CASKPTGQPQHF. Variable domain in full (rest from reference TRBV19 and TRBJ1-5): DGGITQSPKYLFRKEGQNVTLSCEQNLNHDAMYWYRQDPGQGLRLIYYSQIVNDFQKGDIAEGYSVSREKKESFPLTVTSAQKNPTAFYLCASKPTGQPQHFGDGTRLSIL.

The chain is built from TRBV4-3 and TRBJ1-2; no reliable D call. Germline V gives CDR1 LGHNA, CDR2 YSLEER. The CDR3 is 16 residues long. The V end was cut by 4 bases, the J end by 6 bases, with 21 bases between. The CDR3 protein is CASSPTHATEIDGYTF. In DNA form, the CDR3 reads TGCGCCAGCAGCCCAACTCACGCCACGGAGATCGATGGCTACACCTTC.

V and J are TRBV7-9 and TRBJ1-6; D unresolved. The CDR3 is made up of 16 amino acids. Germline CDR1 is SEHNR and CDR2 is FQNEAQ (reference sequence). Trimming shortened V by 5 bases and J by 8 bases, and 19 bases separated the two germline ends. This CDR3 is CASSGLSSQLDSPLHF. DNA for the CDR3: TGTGCCAGCAGCGGACTTAGTTCACAGCTAGATTCACCCCTCCACTTT.

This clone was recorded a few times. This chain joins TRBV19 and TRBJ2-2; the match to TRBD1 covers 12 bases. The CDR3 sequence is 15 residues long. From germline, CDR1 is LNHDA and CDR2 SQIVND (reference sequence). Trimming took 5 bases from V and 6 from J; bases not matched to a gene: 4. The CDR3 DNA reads TGTGCCAGTAGTTTCGGGACAGGGGGCCCCGGGGAGCTGTTTTTT. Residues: CASSFGTGGPGELFF.